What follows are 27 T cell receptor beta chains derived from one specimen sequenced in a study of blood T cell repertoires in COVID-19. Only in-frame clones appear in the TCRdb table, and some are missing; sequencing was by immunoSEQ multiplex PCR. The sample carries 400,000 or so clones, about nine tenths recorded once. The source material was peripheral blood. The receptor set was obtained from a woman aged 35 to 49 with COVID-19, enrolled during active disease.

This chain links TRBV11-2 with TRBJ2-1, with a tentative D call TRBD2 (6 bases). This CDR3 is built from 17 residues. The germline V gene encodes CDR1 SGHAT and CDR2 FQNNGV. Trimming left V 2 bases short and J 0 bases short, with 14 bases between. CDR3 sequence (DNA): TGTGCCAGCAGCTTAAGGACGGGGGTTCCCTCCTACAATGAGCAGTTCTTC. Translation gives CASSLRTGVPSYNEQFF. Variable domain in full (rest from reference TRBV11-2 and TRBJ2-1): EAGVAQSPRYKIIEKRQSVAFWCNPISGHATLYWYQQILGQGPKLLIQFQNNGVVDDSQLPKDRFSAERLKGVDSTLKIQPAKLEDSAVYLCASSLRTGVPSYNEQFFGPGTRLTVL.

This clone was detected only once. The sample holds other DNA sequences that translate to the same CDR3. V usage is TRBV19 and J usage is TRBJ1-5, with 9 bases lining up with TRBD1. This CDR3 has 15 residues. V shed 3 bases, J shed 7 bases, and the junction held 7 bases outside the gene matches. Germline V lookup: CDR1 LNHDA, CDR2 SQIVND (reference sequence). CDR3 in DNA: TGTGCCAGTAGTATGGGGGGACAGGGTGGACAGCCCCAGCATTTT. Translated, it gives CASSMGGQGGQPQHF.

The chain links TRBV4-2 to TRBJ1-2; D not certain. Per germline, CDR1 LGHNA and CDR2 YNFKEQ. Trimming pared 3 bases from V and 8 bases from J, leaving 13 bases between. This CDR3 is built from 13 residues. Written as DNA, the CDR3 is TGTGCCAGCAGCCAGTCCGACCGGAGGGGCTACACCTTC. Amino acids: CASSQSDRRGYTF.

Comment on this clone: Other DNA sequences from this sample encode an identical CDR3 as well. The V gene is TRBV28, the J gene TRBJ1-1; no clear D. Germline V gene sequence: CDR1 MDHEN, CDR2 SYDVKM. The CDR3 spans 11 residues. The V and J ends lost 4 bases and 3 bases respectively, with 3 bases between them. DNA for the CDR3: TGTGCCAGCAGTTCATACACTGAAGCTTTCTTT. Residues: CASSSYTEAFF.

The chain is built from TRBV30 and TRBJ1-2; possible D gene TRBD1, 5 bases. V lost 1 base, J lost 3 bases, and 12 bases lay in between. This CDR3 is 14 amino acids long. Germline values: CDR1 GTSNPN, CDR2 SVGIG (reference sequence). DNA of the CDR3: TGTGCCTGGAGTGCTGCAGGGAGGGACTATGGCTACACCTTC. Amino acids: CAWSAAGRDYGYTF.

CDR3 nucleotides: TGTGCCAGCAGCTGGAGAGGGACAGGGGAAGAGACCCAGTACTTC. As protein: CASSWRGTGEETQYF. This chain joins TRBV5-6 and TRBJ2-5; 10 nucleotides line up with TRBD1. From germline, CDR1 is SGHDT and CDR2 YYEEEE. Germline trimming cut 3 bases from V and 3 bases from J; bases unmatched to any gene: 5. This CDR3 region has 15 residues.

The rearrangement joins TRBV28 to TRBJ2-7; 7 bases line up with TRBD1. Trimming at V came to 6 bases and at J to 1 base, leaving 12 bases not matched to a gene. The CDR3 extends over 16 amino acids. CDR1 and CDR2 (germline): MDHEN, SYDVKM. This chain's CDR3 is CASSSILRTGSYEQYF. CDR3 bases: TGTGCCAGCAGCTCAATCCTCAGGACAGGATCCTACGAGCAGTACTTC.

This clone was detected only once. CDR3 DNA sequence: TGTGCCAGCAGCAATAGGGGGCAGGGGGCGACCCTCCACTTT. It encodes CASSNRGQGATLHF. This sequence joins TRBV5-5 and TRBJ1-6; 8 positions agree with TRBD1. Germline V lookup: CDR1 SGHKS, CDR2 YYEKEE (reference sequence). This CDR3 has 14 residues. Trimming removed 4 bases from V and 14 bases from J; junction bases left unmatched: 11.

CDR3 loop: CASRVGATNQPQHF. CDR3 sequence (DNA): TGTGCCAGCAGGGTGGGGGCAACTAATCAGCCCCAGCATTTT. The rearrangement joins TRBV27 to TRBJ1-5; a weak D match, TRBD1 (6 bases). Germline V gene sequence: CDR1 MNHEY, CDR2 SMNVEV (reference sequence). This CDR3 spans 14 amino acids. V lost 6 bases, J lost 4 bases, and 13 bases lay in between.

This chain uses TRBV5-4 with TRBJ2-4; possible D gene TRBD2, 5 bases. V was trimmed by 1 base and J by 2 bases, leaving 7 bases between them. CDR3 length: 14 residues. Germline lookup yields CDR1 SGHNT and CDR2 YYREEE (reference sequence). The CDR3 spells CASSLYGTKNIQYF. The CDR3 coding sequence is TGTGCCAGCAGCTTGTACGGGACCAAAAACATTCAGTACTTC.

CDR3 region: CASSPQGEALHF. The CDR3 nucleotides read TGTGCCAGCAGCCCCCAGGGGGAAGCCCTCCACTTT. The rearrangement links TRBV7-9 to TRBJ1-6; 7 bases are shared with TRBD1. The CDR3 is 12 residues long. The germline gives CDR1 SEHNR, CDR2 FQNEAQ (reference sequence). Trimming cost V 5 bases and J 14 bases; bases outside gene matches: 6.

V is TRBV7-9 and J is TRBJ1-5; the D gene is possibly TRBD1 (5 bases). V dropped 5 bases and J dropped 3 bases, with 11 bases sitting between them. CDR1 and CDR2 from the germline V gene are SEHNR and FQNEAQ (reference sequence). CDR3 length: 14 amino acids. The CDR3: CASSIDSSNQPQHF. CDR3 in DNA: TGTGCCAGCAGCATAGACAGCTCCAATCAGCCCCAGCATTTT.

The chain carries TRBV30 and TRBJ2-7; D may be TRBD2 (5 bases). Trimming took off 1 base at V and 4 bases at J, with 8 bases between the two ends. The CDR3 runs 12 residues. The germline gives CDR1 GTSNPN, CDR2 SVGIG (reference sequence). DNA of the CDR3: TGTGCCTGGAGTGAAGGGAGTTACGAGCAGTACTTC. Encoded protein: CAWSEGSYEQYF.

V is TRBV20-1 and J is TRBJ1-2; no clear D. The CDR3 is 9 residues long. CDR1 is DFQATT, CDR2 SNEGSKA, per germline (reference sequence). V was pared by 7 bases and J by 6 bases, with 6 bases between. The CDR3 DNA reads TGCAGTGAGGGAGATGGCTACACCTTC. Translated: CSEGDGYTF.

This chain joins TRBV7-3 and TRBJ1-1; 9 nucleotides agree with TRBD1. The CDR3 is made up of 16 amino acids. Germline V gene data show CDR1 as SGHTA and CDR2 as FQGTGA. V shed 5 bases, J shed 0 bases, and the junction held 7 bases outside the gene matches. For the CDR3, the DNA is TGTGCCAGCAGCAGGGACAGGGATTCCATGAACACTGAAGCTTTCTTT. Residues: CASSRDRDSMNTEAFF.

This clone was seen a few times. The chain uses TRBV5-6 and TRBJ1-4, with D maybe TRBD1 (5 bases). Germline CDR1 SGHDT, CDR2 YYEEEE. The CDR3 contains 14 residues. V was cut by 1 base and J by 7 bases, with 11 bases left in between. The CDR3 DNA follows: TGTGCCAGCAGCTTGAGTGGGGCAGGTGAAAAACTGTTTTTT. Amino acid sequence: CASSLSGAGEKLFF.

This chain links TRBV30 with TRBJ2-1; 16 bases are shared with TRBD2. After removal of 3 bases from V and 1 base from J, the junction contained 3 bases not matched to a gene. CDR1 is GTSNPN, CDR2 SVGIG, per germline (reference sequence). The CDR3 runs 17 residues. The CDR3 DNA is TGTGCCTGGAGGGGGGGACTAGCGGGAGGGTCCTACAATGAGCAGTTCTTC. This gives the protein CAWRGGLAGGSYNEQFF. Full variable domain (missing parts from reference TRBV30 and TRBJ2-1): SQTIHQWPATLVQPVGSPLSLECTVEGTSNPNLYWYRQAAGRGLQLLFYSVGIGQISSEVPQNLSASRPQDRQFILSSKKLLLSDSGFYLCAWRGGLAGGSYNEQFFGPGTRLTVL.

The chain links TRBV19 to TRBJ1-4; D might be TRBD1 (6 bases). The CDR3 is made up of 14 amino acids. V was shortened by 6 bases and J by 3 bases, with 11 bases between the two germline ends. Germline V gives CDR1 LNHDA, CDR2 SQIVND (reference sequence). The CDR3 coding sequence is TGTGCCAGTAGCCCGCGACAGGCTAATGAAAAACTGTTTTTT. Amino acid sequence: CASSPRQANEKLFF.

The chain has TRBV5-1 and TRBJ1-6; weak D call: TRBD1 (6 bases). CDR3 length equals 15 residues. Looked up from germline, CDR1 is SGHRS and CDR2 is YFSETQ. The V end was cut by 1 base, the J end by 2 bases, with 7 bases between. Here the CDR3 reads CASSLRTAYNSPLHF. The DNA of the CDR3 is TGCGCCAGCAGCTTGAGGACAGCCTATAATTCACCCCTCCACTTT.

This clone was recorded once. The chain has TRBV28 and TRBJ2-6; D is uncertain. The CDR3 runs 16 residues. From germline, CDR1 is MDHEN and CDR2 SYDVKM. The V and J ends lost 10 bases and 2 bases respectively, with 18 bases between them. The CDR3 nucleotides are TGTGCCACATTTCCCCAGCGAACACCTGGGGCCAACGTCCTGACTTTC. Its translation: CATFPQRTPGANVLTF.

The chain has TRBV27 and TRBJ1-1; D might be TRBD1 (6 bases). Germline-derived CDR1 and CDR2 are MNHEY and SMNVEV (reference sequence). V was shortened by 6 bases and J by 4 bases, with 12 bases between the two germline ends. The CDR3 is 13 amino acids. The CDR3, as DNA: TGTGCCAGCAGCAATCAGGGGCCCACTGAAGCTTTCTTT. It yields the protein CASSNQGPTEAFF.

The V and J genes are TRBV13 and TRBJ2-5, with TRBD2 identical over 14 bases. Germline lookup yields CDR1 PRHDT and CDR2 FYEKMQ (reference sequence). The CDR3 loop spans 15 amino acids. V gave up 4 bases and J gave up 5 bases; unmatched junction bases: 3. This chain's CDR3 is CASSWGLAGVETQYF. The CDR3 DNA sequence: TGTGCCAGCAGCTGGGGACTAGCGGGAGTGGAGACCCAGTACTTC.

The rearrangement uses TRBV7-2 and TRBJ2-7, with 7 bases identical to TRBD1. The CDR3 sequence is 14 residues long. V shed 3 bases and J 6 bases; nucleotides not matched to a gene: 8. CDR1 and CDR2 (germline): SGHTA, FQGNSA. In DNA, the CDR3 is TGTGCCAGCAGCTTTCGACAGGGCTCCGGCGAGCAGTACTTC. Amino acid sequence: CASSFRQGSGEQYF.

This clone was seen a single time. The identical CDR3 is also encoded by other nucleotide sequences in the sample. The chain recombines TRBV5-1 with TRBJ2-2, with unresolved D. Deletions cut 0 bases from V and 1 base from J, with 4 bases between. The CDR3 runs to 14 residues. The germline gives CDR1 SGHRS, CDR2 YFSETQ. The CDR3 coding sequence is TGCGCCAGCAGCTTGGCAGGGAACACCGGGGAGCTGTTTTTT. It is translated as CASSLAGNTGELFF. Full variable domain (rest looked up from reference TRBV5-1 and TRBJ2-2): KAGVTQTPRYLIKTRGQQVTLSCSPISGHRSVSWYQQTPGQGLQFLFEYFSETQRNKGNFPGRFSGRQFSNSRSEMNVSTLELGDSALYLCASSLAGNTGELFFGEGSRLTVL.

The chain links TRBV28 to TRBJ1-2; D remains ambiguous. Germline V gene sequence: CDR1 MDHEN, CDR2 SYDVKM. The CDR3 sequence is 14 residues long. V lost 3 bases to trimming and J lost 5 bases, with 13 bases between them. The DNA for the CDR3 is TGTGCCAGCAGTTTGCTCGGCCAGGCTTATGGCTACACCTTC. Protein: CASSLLGQAYGYTF.

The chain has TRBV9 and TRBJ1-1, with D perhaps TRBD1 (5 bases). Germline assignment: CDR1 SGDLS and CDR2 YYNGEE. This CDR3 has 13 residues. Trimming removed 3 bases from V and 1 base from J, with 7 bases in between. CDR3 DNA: TGTGCCAGCAGCGCTAGGGGGAACACTGAAGCTTTCTTT. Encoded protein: CASSARGNTEAFF.

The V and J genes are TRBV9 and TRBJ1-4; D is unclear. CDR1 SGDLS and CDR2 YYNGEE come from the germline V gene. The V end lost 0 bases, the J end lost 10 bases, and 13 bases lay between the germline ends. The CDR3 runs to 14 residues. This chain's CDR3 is CASSVGGAFGKLFF. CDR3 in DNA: TGTGCCAGCAGCGTAGGGGGAGCCTTTGGAAAACTGTTTTTT.